The 31 T cell receptor beta chains in this list originate from one sample, sequenced in a study of T cells in localized non-small cell lung cancer. The method was immunoSEQ multiplex PCR; TCRdb's version includes in-frame clones alone and lacks a portion of them. Here the sample spans about 33,000 clones, 85% to 90% being singletons. This specimen consisted of peripheral blood, obtained before any cancer treatment. The source of these receptors is a man between 40 and 70 years old with stage I lung adenocarcinoma.

The chain links TRBV2 to TRBJ1-6; D remains ambiguous. CDR1 is SNHLY and CDR2 is FYNNEI in the germline V gene. V dropped 2 bases and J dropped 0 bases, with 17 bases sitting between them. The CDR3 has 19 amino acids. The CDR3 nucleotides read TGTGCCAGCAGTGAAAACCGACCGGGCCACAGCTCCTATAATTCACCCCTCCACTTT. This encodes CASSENRPGHSSYNSPLHF.

The chain employs TRBV27 and TRBJ2-2; TRBD2 is a possible D gene (6 bases). The CDR3 sequence is 16 residues long. Germline values: CDR1 MNHEY, CDR2 SMNVEV (reference sequence). Trimming pared 2 bases from V and 0 bases from J, leaving 10 bases between. CDR3 sequence (DNA): TGTGCCAGCAGTTTAGGAGGGCGCGCGAACACCGGGGAGCTGTTTTTT. Protein: CASSLGGRANTGELFF.

This chain joins TRBV9 and TRBJ2-1; D may be TRBD1 or TRBD2 (5 bases each). The V end was cut by 4 bases, the J end by 7 bases, with 24 bases between. The CDR3 runs to 17 residues. Germline V gives CDR1 SGDLS, CDR2 YYNGEE. The CDR3 DNA reads as TGTGCCAGCAGCCCACTGAGATCCGGGACGGGTAAAAATGAGCAGTTCTTC. Amino acids: CASSPLRSGTGKNEQFF.

This clone has only one observation. The genes are TRBV5-6 and TRBJ1-4, with D perhaps TRBD1 (5 bases). The V gene's germline CDR1 is SGHDT and CDR2 YYEEEE. Trimming took off 1 base at V and 8 bases at J, with 18 bases between the two ends. The length of the CDR3 is 16 residues. CDR3 amino acids: CASSLSTGGFEEKLFF. The DNA of the CDR3 is TGTGCCAGCAGCTTGTCTACGGGGGGGTTTGAGGAAAAACTGTTTTTT.

The sample holds one count of this clone. V gene TRBV5-6 combines with J gene TRBJ2-3; D gene unclear. Trimming took 1 base from V and 1 from J, leaving 10 bases between them. This CDR3 has 15 residues. Germline CDR1 and CDR2: SGHDT and YYEEEE. The CDR3 bases are TGTGCCAGCAGCTTGAGAGGTCTTGGCACAGATACGCAGTATTTT. Its translation is CASSLRGLGTDTQYF.

This clone was observed a single time. The V and J genes are TRBV9 and TRBJ2-2; D is ambiguous. Trimming removed 0 bases at V and 4 bases at J, with 4 bases between. Germline lookup yields CDR1 SGDLS and CDR2 YYNGEE. This CDR3 has 13 residues. The CDR3 here is CASSVGATGELFF. The CDR3 nucleotides read TGTGCCAGCAGCGTAGGGGCCACCGGGGAGCTGTTTTTT.

J is TRBJ1-6 and V is TRBV7-2; D is perhaps TRBD1 (5 bases). CDR3 length: 16 amino acids. V gave up 2 bases and J gave up 1 base, with 9 bases separating them. Germline V gene sequence: CDR1 SGHTA, CDR2 FQGNSA. The CDR3 DNA follows: TGTGCCAGCAGCTTATGGGGCGGATCCTATAATTCACCCCTCCACTTT. It is translated as CASSLWGGSYNSPLHF.

The genes are TRBV30 and TRBJ2-3; D remains unclear. Germline CDR1 GTSNPN, CDR2 SVGIG (reference sequence). V gave up 0 bases and J gave up 6 bases, with 4 bases separating them. The CDR3 runs 11 residues. The chain's CDR3 is CAWSVVDTQYF. Here the CDR3 DNA reads TGTGCCTGGAGTGTGGTTGATACGCAGTATTTT.

This rearrangement joins TRBV19 to TRBJ1-5; tentatively, D is TRBD1 (5 bases). Per germline, CDR1 LNHDA and CDR2 SQIVND (reference sequence). V dropped 3 bases and J dropped 2 bases, with 14 bases sitting between them. The CDR3 runs to 16 residues. In DNA form, the CDR3 reads TGTGCCAGTAGTATTAAAGGGGAGGTGGGCAATCAGCCCCAGCATTTT. Translation: CASSIKGEVGNQPQHF.

The chain couples TRBV6-1 to TRBJ1-6, with 7 bases that match TRBD1. Germline V gene sequence: CDR1 MNHNS, CDR2 SASEGT. The V and J ends lost 6 bases and 6 bases, in that order; junction bases with no gene match: 8. The CDR3 extends over 15 amino acids. The CDR3 region has the DNA TGTGCCAGCAGCCAGCTGACAGGGCCTAATTCACCCCTCCACTTT. Protein: CASSQLTGPNSPLHF.

CDR3 sequence: CAWSVGTGSTQYF. CDR3 DNA sequence: TGTGCCTGGAGTGTGGGGACAGGGAGTACGCAGTATTTT. The chain employs TRBV30 and TRBJ2-3; TRBD1 matches 9 bases. Germline V gives CDR1 GTSNPN, CDR2 SVGIG (reference sequence). The V gene end was trimmed by 0 bases and the J gene end by 8 bases; junction bases not matched to a gene: 3. This CDR3 has 13 amino acids.

This chain links TRBV5-5 with TRBJ1-3; no definite D call. V was clipped by 4 bases and J by 0 bases, with 11 bases between them. The CDR3 runs to 15 residues. Germline-derived CDR1 and CDR2 are SGHKS and YYEKEE (reference sequence). The CDR3 is CASSADALSGNTIYF. For the CDR3, the DNA is TGTGCCAGCAGCGCCGACGCGCTCTCTGGAAACACCATATATTTT.

The chain combines TRBV7-2 with TRBJ2-2, with D hard to call. The CDR3 runs to 13 residues. Germline V gene sequence: CDR1 SGHTA, CDR2 FQGNSA. Between the trimmed V and J ends, which lost 6 bases and 5 bases, there was a span of 10 bases. The CDR3 spells CASSPTRTGELFF. The CDR3 region has the DNA TGTGCCAGCAGTCCTACCCGTACCGGGGAGCTGTTTTTT.

The V call is TRBV9, the J call TRBJ2-7; possible D gene TRBD2, 5 bases. CDR1 and CDR2 from the germline V gene are SGDLS and YYNGEE. Trimming took 0 bases from V and 10 from J, leaving 14 bases between them. This CDR3 spans 13 amino acids. For the CDR3, the DNA is TGTGCCAGCAGCGTAGGAGCCTTCGGGGAACAGTACTTC. It yields the protein CASSVGAFGEQYF.

The V and J genes are TRBV5-1 and TRBJ1-1; D not resolved. Looked up from germline, CDR1 is SGHRS and CDR2 is YFSETQ. There are 15 residues in the CDR3. V lost 0 bases and J lost 4, with 13 bases in between. CDR3 DNA sequence: TGCGCCAGCAGCTTGGAGCCAGGCGGGAGCACTGAAGCTTTCTTT. This gives the protein CASSLEPGGSTEAFF.

A single count supports this clone. J is TRBJ2-3 and V is TRBV9, with D perhaps TRBD1 or TRBD2 (5 bases each). The ends were cut back, 0 bases at V and 3 bases at J, with 17 bases in the middle. CDR1 and CDR2 (germline): SGDLS, YYNGEE. The CDR3 loop spans 17 amino acids. CDR3 DNA sequence: TGTGCCAGCAGCGTAGAGGGACGGGCCTCAGGGACAGATACGCAGTATTTT. Its translation is CASSVEGRASGTDTQYF.

The chain combines TRBV6-1 with TRBJ2-7; D unclear. CDR3 length: 14 amino acids. CDR1 and CDR2 (germline): MNHNS, SASEGT. With 2 bases removed from V and 0 bases from J, the gap between germline ends came to 8 bases. CDR3 nucleotides: TGTGCCAGCAGTGAAATCTACTCCTCCTACGAGCAGTACTTC. It specifies CASSEIYSSYEQYF.

The chain has TRBV9 and TRBJ2-6, with 8 bases that match TRBD1. Germline V lookup: CDR1 SGDLS, CDR2 YYNGEE. The CDR3 totals 17 residues. Unmatched junction bases numbered 5, after V lost 2 bases and J lost 1 base. CDR3: CASSVGTGASGANVLTF. As DNA, the CDR3 is TGTGCCAGCAGCGTCGGGACAGGAGCTTCTGGGGCCAACGTCCTGACTTTC.

The chain combines TRBV5-8 with TRBJ1-5, with 8 bases that match TRBD1. The CDR3 is 14 residues long. In germline, CDR1 is SGHTS, CDR2 YDEGEE. Losses at the gene ends were 9 bases for V and 2 bases for J; bases not matched to a gene: 7. CDR3 amino acids: CATVRGRGNQPQHF. The CDR3 DNA is TGTGCCACTGTCAGGGGGCGCGGCAATCAGCCCCAGCATTTT.

As DNA, the CDR3 is TGTGCCAGCAGCTTAGCGGCCCACGGTGGGGCCAACGTCCTGACTTTC. Its protein is CASSLAAHGGANVLTF. The V gene is TRBV5-4, the J gene TRBJ2-6, with TRBD2 as a possible D gene (5 bases). This CDR3 region has 16 residues. Germline V gene lookup returns CDR1 SGHNT and CDR2 YYREEE (reference sequence). V was trimmed by 2 bases and J by 3 bases, leaving 12 bases between them.

V gene TRBV6-5 combines with J gene TRBJ1-5; D gene unclear. Germline V gene sequence: CDR1 MNHEY, CDR2 SVGAGI. V gave up 6 bases and J gave up 4 bases, with 7 bases separating them. The CDR3 length is 12 residues. The CDR3 loop reads CASRPENQPQHF. The CDR3 DNA reads as TGTGCCAGCAGACCCGAAAATCAGCCCCAGCATTTT.

V and J are TRBV4-1 and TRBJ1-1; D is uncertain. Per the germline V gene, CDR1 is MGHRA and CDR2 is YSYEKL. The CDR3 runs to 13 residues. Trimming pared 4 bases from V and 5 bases from J, leaving 11 bases between. CDR3 coding DNA: TGCGCCAGCAGCCGCTTGGTTTGGACTGAAGCTTTCTTT. This sequence encodes CASSRLVWTEAFF.

The chain has TRBV18 and TRBJ2-7; 10 bases are a match to TRBD2. With V trimmed by 5 bases and J by 0 bases, 7 bases remained unmatched. This CDR3 has 16 amino acids. Germline V gene lookup returns CDR1 KGHSH and CDR2 LQKENI. The CDR3 coding sequence is TGTGCCAGCTCAAGAGCGGGGGGGCCGGGCTCCTACGAGCAGTACTTC. Its protein is CASSRAGGPGSYEQYF.

The chain couples TRBV5-1 to TRBJ1-5; D is possibly TRBD1 (5 bases). This CDR3 is 14 amino acids long. Per the germline V gene, CDR1 is SGHRS and CDR2 is YFSETQ. The germline V and J ends were trimmed by 3 bases and 5 bases, with 12 bases remaining between them. In nucleotides, the CDR3 is TGCGCCAGCAGCTCAACCCTAGGGGATCAGCCCCAGCATTTT. Encoded protein: CASSSTLGDQPQHF.

This clone was counted only a few times. The rearrangement links TRBV2 to TRBJ1-6; 8 nucleotides agree with TRBD1. The V and J ends lost 5 bases and 9 bases, in that order; junction bases with no gene match: 6. CDR1 is SNHLY and CDR2 is FYNNEI in the germline V gene. The CDR3 totals 14 residues. The CDR3: CASSTGGLSSPLHF. CDR3 DNA: TGTGCCAGCAGTACAGGGGGGCTCTCTTCACCCCTCCACTTT.

The chain employs TRBV4-1 and TRBJ1-5; 8 nucleotides agree with TRBD1. The CDR3 is 16 amino acids. Trimming took 1 base from V and 6 from J; bases not matched to a gene: 8. In germline, CDR1 is MGHRA, CDR2 YSYEKL. CDR3 bases: TGCGCCAGCAGCCAAGCGGACAGGGTGGGGAGTCAGCCCCAGCATTTT. Translating it yields CASSQADRVGSQPQHF.

The gene calls are TRBV30 and TRBJ2-1; D is ambiguous. Trimming stripped 3 bases from V and 6 bases from J, with 15 bases between. The germline CDR1 and CDR2 sequences are GTSNPN and SVGIG (reference sequence). The CDR3 is made up of 14 amino acids. The CDR3 sequence is CAWRYDAVFNEQFF. CDR3 bases: TGTGCCTGGAGGTACGACGCCGTATTCAATGAGCAGTTCTTC.

The rearrangement uses TRBV5-6 and TRBJ1-5, with D uncertain. The CDR3 is 15 residues long. The V gene lost 2 bases and the J gene lost 2 bases, with 11 bases spanning the gap. Germline CDR1 SGHDT, CDR2 YYEEEE. The CDR3: CASSFAASRNQPQHF. CDR3 DNA: TGTGCCAGCAGCTTTGCAGCTTCGCGCAATCAGCCCCAGCATTTT.

The chain recombines TRBV5-6 with TRBJ2-7, with a possible D match to TRBD2 (5 bases). The CDR3 has 14 amino acids. The germline gives CDR1 SGHDT, CDR2 YYEEEE. V was clipped by 0 bases and J by 4 bases, with 11 bases between them. DNA for the CDR3: TGTGCCAGCAGCTTGGCCGAGGGTGTTTACGAGCAGTACTTC. It codes for CASSLAEGVYEQYF. Complete variable domain (other parts from reference TRBV5-6 and TRBJ2-7): DAGVTQSPTHLIKTRGQQVTLRCSPKSGHDTVSWYQQALGQGPQFIFQYYEEEERQRGNFPDRFSGHQFPNYSSELNVNALLLGDSALYLCASSLAEGVYEQYFGPGTRLTVT.

This clone was counted a single time. CDR3 protein: CASSLDPTSGGNTQYF. In DNA, the CDR3 is TGCGCCAGCAGCTTGGATCCCACTAGCGGGGGAAATACGCAGTATTTT. This chain connects TRBV5-1 to TRBJ2-3; 11 bases line up with TRBD2. The CDR3 runs to 16 residues. CDR1 and CDR2 from the germline V gene are SGHRS and YFSETQ. V lost 0 bases to trimming and J lost 7 bases; unmatched junction nucleotides: 7.

The J gene is TRBJ2-1, the V gene TRBV29-1, with D tentatively TRBD2 (5 bases). There are 13 residues in the CDR3. V was pared by 4 bases and J by 5 bases, with 12 bases between. Germline CDR1 and CDR2: SQVTM and ANQGSEA. The CDR3 protein is CSVARTYNNEQFF. CDR3 nucleotide sequence: TGCAGCGTTGCCAGGACTTACAACAATGAGCAGTTCTTC.